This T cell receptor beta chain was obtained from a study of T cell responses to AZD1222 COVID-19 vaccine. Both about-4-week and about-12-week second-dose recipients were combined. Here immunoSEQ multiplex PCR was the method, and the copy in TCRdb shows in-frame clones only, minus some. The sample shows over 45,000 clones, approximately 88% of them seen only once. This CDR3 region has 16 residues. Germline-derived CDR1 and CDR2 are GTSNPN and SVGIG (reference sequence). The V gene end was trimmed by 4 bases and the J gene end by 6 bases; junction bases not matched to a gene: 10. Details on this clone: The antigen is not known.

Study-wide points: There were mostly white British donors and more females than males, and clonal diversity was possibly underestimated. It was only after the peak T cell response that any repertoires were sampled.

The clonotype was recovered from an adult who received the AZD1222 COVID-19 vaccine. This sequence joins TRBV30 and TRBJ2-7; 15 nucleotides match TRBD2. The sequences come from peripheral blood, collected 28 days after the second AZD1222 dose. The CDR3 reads CAWTWDTGLAGGEQYF. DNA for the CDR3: TGTGCCTGGACCTGGGATACGGGACTAGCGGGAGGCGAGCAGTACTTC.